These 28 T cell receptor beta chains originate from one sample sequenced in a study of shared clonotypes between healthy human individuals. The assay was immunoSEQ multiplex PCR, and TCRdb's table has in-frame clones only and misses some. The table has about 1.1 million clones, roughly 80% seen once; the top ten hold more than 0.85%. The source material was memory CD4+ T cells from PBMCs. The subset denotes: CD45RA-negative fraction. All receptors derive from a man between 18 and 29 years old in good health. Some clones in this sample may be carry-over from other donors' samples.

This clone has only a few counts. V is TRBV28 and J is TRBJ2-7, with no clear D. Germline-derived CDR1 and CDR2 are MDHEN and SYDVKM. Trimming cost V 8 bases and J 3 bases, with 11 bases left between them. This CDR3 is 12 amino acids long. CDR3 loop: CASGLGFYEQYF. The CDR3 DNA reads TGTGCCAGCGGGCTAGGGTTCTACGAGCAGTACTTC.

The rearrangement uses TRBV7-6 and TRBJ2-6, with 8 bases matching TRBD1. This CDR3 contains 16 residues. Unmatched junction bases numbered 5, after V lost 2 bases and J lost 5 bases. The V gene's germline CDR1 is SGHVS and CDR2 FNYEAQ. DNA of the CDR3: TGTGCCAGCAGCTTAAGCGACAGGGGTTGGGCCAACGTCCTGACTTTC. Its protein is CASSLSDRGWANVLTF.

The gene calls are TRBV19 and TRBJ2-7; TRBD2 agrees at 7 bases. The trim removed 9 bases at V and 2 bases at J, leaving 7 bases unmatched. The CDR3 runs to 13 residues. Germline V CDR1 and CDR2: LNHDA, SQIVND (reference sequence). CDR3 DNA: TGTGCCAGCCGTCCTAGCGGAACCTACGAGCAGTACTTC. This gives the protein CASRPSGTYEQYF.

This clone appeared many times. The gene calls are TRBV28 and TRBJ1-5, with D hard to call. With 3 bases removed from V and 3 bases from J, the gap between germline ends came to 6 bases. CDR3 length: 13 amino acids. In germline, CDR1 is MDHEN, CDR2 SYDVKM. CDR3 DNA sequence: TGTGCCAGCAGTTTCCCCCCCAATCAGCCCCAGCATTTT. Its protein product is CASSFPPNQPQHF.

This clone was detected only a few times. Written as DNA, the CDR3 is TGTGCCACCGCCGGGACAGGGGATCAGCCCCAGCATTTT. Amino acid sequence: CATAGTGDQPQHF. The chain combines TRBV2 with TRBJ1-5; 10 bases match TRBD1. CDR1 and CDR2 from the germline V gene are SNHLY and FYNNEI. The CDR3 sequence is 13 residues long. J was trimmed by 5 bases and V by 10 bases; bases with no gene match: 5.

Turning to this clone: Since a much larger clone is just one base distant, this may be a read error. The same CDR3 arises from other DNA sequences in this sample as well. The rearrangement uses TRBV11-3 and TRBJ1-1, with TRBD1 as a possible D gene (5 bases). The CDR3 runs to 13 residues. The germline CDR1 and CDR2 sequences are SGHNT and YENEEA. V dropped 5 bases and J dropped 3 bases, with 10 bases sitting between them. CDR3 in amino acids: CASSRSGDTEAFF. CDR3 nucleotide sequence: TGTGCCAGCAGCCGATCGGGGGACACTGAAGCTTTCTTT. The full variable domain, completed using reference TRBV11-3 and TRBJ1-1, is EAGVVQSPRYKIIEKKQPVAFWCNPISGHNTLYWYLQNLGQGPELLIRYENEEAVDDSQLPKDRFSAERLKGVDSTLKIQPAELGDSAVYLCASSRSGDTEAFFGQGTRLTVV.

The table lists this clone with a count of one. V is TRBV7-9 and J is TRBJ1-4, with 7 positions matching TRBD1. In germline, CDR1 is SEHNR, CDR2 FQNEAQ (reference sequence). With V trimmed by 5 bases and J by 4 bases, 7 bases remained unmatched. The CDR3 has 15 amino acids. The CDR3 DNA reads TGTGCCAGCAGCACCTACAGGGGAGTTAATGAAAAACTGTTTTTT. Residues: CASSTYRGVNEKLFF.

This clone was counted a few times. This sequence joins TRBV5-1 and TRBJ2-1; 8 nucleotides agree with TRBD2. Germline trimming cut 1 base from V and 4 bases from J; bases unmatched to any gene: 4. The germline V gene encodes CDR1 SGHRS and CDR2 YFSETQ. The CDR3 is made up of 15 amino acids. The CDR3 region has the DNA TGCGCCAGCAGCTTGAATGGCGGGGGGTACAATGAGCAGTTCTTC. Its protein is CASSLNGGGYNEQFF.

The genes are TRBV7-2 and TRBJ1-1, with D possibly TRBD1 on 5 matching bases. CDR1 is SGHTA, CDR2 FQGNSA, per germline. The CDR3 loop spans 12 amino acids. The ends were cut back, 5 bases at V and 4 bases at J, with 8 bases in the middle. CDR3 sequence reads: CASSPGATEAFF. CDR3 nucleotide sequence: TGTGCCAGCAGCCCTGGGGCCACTGAAGCTTTCTTT.

CDR3 residues: CASSDTPGQGDEKLFF. CDR3 nucleotides: TGTGCCAGCAGTGACACTCCGGGACAGGGCGATGAAAAACTGTTTTTT. J is TRBJ1-4 and V is TRBV6-1; TRBD1 matches at 9 bases. Germline V CDR1 and CDR2: MNHNS, SASEGT. The CDR3 length is 16 residues. J was trimmed by 6 bases and V by 3 bases; bases with no gene match: 8.

This clone has a single count. The sample holds other DNA sequences that translate to the same CDR3. This chain connects TRBV7-2 to TRBJ1-5; no firm D call. The germline V gene encodes CDR1 SGHTA and CDR2 FQGNSA. CDR3 size: 15 residues. V lost 1 base and J 3 bases, leaving 10 bases between the germline ends. The CDR3 sequence is CASSLGGRDNQPQHF. CDR3 nucleotides: TGTGCCAGCAGCTTAGGCGGGAGGGACAATCAGCCCCAGCATTTT.

This chain connects TRBV7-9 to TRBJ2-7; possible D gene TRBD2, 7 bases. V lost 5 bases and J 3 bases, leaving 26 bases between the germline ends. The CDR3 runs to 18 residues. Germline loops: CDR1 SEHNR, CDR2 FQNEAQ (reference sequence). CDR3 DNA: TGTGCCAGCAGCAAAGCCAGTCAGAATAGGGGGAGGGTCTACGAGCAGTACTTC. As protein: CASSKASQNRGRVYEQYF.

The genes are TRBV4-1 and TRBJ2-7, with 7 bases matching TRBD2. CDR1 and CDR2 from the germline V gene are MGHRA and YSYEKL. The CDR3 spans 17 residues. The V and J ends lost 1 base and 2 bases, in that order; junction bases with no gene match: 11. CDR3 residues: CASSQGIAGMGTYEQYF. CDR3 DNA: TGCGCCAGCAGCCAAGGTATAGCGGGTATGGGGACCTACGAGCAGTACTTC.

V gene TRBV7-2 combines with J gene TRBJ2-2; D unresolved. V was pared by 6 bases and J by 5 bases, with 13 bases between. The CDR3 is 14 amino acids. Germline loops: CDR1 SGHTA, CDR2 FQGNSA. In DNA, the CDR3 is TGTGCCAGCAGTGATTGGGGTGGAACCGGGGAGCTGTTTTTT. Its protein product is CASSDWGGTGELFF.

This chain joins TRBV19 and TRBJ1-2; possibly TRBD1 for D (6 bases). This CDR3 is built from 15 residues. V dropped 4 bases and J dropped 0 bases, with 12 bases sitting between them. Germline assignment: CDR1 LNHDA and CDR2 SQIVND (reference sequence). CDR3 nucleotides: TGTGCCAGTAGTAGAGAGACAGGAGCTAACTATGGCTACACCTTC. Amino acid sequence: CASSRETGANYGYTF.

This clone was seen a few times. Other nucleotide sequences from this sample produce the same CDR3. The chain uses TRBV9 and TRBJ2-1, with D unclear. Trimming shortened V by 4 bases and J by 2 bases, and 7 bases separated the two germline ends. The CDR3 runs 13 residues. CDR1 and CDR2 (germline): SGDLS, YYNGEE. The CDR3 here is CASSLGTYNEQFF. In nucleotides, the CDR3 is TGTGCCAGCAGCCTAGGGACCTACAATGAGCAGTTCTTC.

The V gene is TRBV7-2, the J gene TRBJ2-3, with 7 bases lining up with TRBD2. Germline values: CDR1 SGHTA, CDR2 FQGNSA. Trimming removed 3 bases from V and 4 bases from J; junction bases left unmatched: 7. CDR3 length: 15 amino acids. The DNA for the CDR3 is TGTGCCAGCAGCTTCGGCGCGGGAGCGGCAGATACGCAGTATTTT. It is translated as CASSFGAGAADTQYF.

The V call is TRBV4-1, the J call TRBJ2-7, with TRBD1 matching 11 bases. Germline assignment: CDR1 MGHRA and CDR2 YSYEKL. Trimming at V came to 2 bases and at J to 6 bases, leaving 9 bases not matched to a gene. This CDR3 comprises 16 residues. DNA for the CDR3: TGCGCCAGCAGCCAAACACCGGGACAGGGGGTTGGCGAGCAGTACTTC. It translates to CASSQTPGQGVGEQYF.

CDR3 region: CASSTDRGVYGYTF. DNA for the CDR3: TGCGCCAGCAGCACAGACAGGGGGGTATATGGCTACACCTTC. The gene calls are TRBV5-1 and TRBJ1-2; 9 bases agree with TRBD1. J lost 5 bases, V lost 4 bases, and 6 bases had no gene match. From germline, CDR1 is SGHRS and CDR2 YFSETQ. This CDR3 is built from 14 residues.

In its sample, this clone was seen many times. The gene calls are TRBV7-2 and TRBJ2-1; 8 nucleotides agree with TRBD2. V was pared by 2 bases and J by 0 bases, with 6 bases of the junction left unmatched. CDR3 length equals 17 residues. Germline lookup yields CDR1 SGHTA and CDR2 FQGNSA. The CDR3 loop is CASSLRSGISSYNEQFF. In nucleotides, the CDR3 is TGTGCCAGCAGCTTACGTAGCGGGATTAGCTCCTACAATGAGCAGTTCTTC.

This clone was seen only once. The genes are TRBV28 and TRBJ2-3; a possible D gene is TRBD2 (6 bases). CDR1 is MDHEN and CDR2 is SYDVKM in the germline V gene. V lost 6 bases, J lost 7 bases, and 17 bases lay in between. The CDR3 totals 14 residues. Here the CDR3 DNA reads TGTGCCAGCAGGGTGGGCGGGGTGTCAAATACGCAGTATTTT. This gives the protein CASRVGGVSNTQYF.

V and J are TRBV6-1 and TRBJ1-3; D possibly corresponds to TRBD1 (5 bases). The CDR3 runs 13 residues. Per the germline V gene, CDR1 is MNHNS and CDR2 is SASEGT. The V gene lost 10 bases and the J gene lost 10 bases, with 20 bases spanning the gap. The CDR3 loop is CATLPSSGGTIYF. As DNA, the CDR3 is TGTGCCACCCTCCCTTCTTCGGGGGGAACCATATATTTT.

The CDR3 reads CASSLASGPYNEQFF. The DNA for the CDR3 is TGTGCCAGCAGCTTGGCTAGCGGTCCCTACAATGAGCAGTTCTTC. The V call is TRBV5-4, the J call TRBJ2-1; 7 nucleotides line up with TRBD2. Germline V lookup: CDR1 SGHNT, CDR2 YYREEE (reference sequence). CDR3 length: 15 amino acids. The J segment lost 2 bases and the V segment lost 0 bases, leaving 2 bases of the junction unmatched.

The gene calls are TRBV29-1 and TRBJ2-5; the match to TRBD2 covers 10 bases. Germline-derived CDR1 and CDR2 are SQVTM and ANQGSEA. The CDR3 totals 13 residues. V was clipped by 1 base and J by 7 bases; unmatched bases: 3. The CDR3 bases are TGCAGCGTTGAAGGGTCTAGCGGGGGGACCCAGTACTTC. It encodes CSVEGSSGGTQYF.

The gene calls are TRBV5-1 and TRBJ2-5; 7 nucleotides line up with TRBD1. V lost 0 bases and J lost 1; bases outside the gene matches: 3. Germline V gives CDR1 SGHRS, CDR2 YFSETQ. There are 15 residues in the CDR3. CDR3 bases: TGCGCCAGCAGCTTGGAGACAGGGACCCAAGAGACCCAGTACTTC. Protein product: CASSLETGTQETQYF.

Worth noting for this clone: The same CDR3 is also encoded by other DNA sequences in this sample. The chain has TRBV7-7 and TRBJ2-2; tentatively, D is TRBD1 (5 bases). From germline, CDR1 is SSHAT and CDR2 FNYEAQ (reference sequence). V dropped 4 bases and J dropped 6 bases, with 6 bases sitting between them. The CDR3 covers 12 residues. The CDR3 spells CASSSRAGELFF. CDR3 bases: TGTGCCAGCAGCTCCAGGGCCGGGGAGCTGTTTTTT.

The chain links TRBV23-1 to TRBJ2-7, with 7 bases fitting TRBD1. TRBV23-1 is an ORF for which the function is uncertain. The CDR3 consists of 16 residues. J gave up 8 bases and V 4 bases, and 17 bases lay outside the gene matches. CDR3 DNA sequence: TGCGCCAGCAGTCCCCAACCTCCGGGACAGACTCCCAAGCAGTACTTC. Encoded protein: CASSPQPPGQTPKQYF.

At least ten counts were recorded for this clone. This chain uses TRBV2 with TRBJ2-7; perhaps TRBD2 as D (7 bases). Trimming stripped 8 bases from V and 4 bases from J, with 21 bases between. The CDR3 loop spans 15 amino acids. Germline CDR1 is SNHLY and CDR2 is FYNNEI. DNA of the CDR3: TGTGCCAGCGCTATGGGGGGGGCGCCCCGGTACGAGCAGTACTTC. Protein product: CASAMGGAPRYEQYF. Drawing the rest from reference TRBV2 and TRBJ2-7, the complete variable domain is EPEVTQTPSHQVTQMGQEVILRCVPISNHLYFYWYRQILGQKVEFLVSFYNNEISEKSEIFDDQFSVERPDGSNFTLKIRSTKLEDSAMYFCASAMGGAPRYEQYFGPGTRLTVT.